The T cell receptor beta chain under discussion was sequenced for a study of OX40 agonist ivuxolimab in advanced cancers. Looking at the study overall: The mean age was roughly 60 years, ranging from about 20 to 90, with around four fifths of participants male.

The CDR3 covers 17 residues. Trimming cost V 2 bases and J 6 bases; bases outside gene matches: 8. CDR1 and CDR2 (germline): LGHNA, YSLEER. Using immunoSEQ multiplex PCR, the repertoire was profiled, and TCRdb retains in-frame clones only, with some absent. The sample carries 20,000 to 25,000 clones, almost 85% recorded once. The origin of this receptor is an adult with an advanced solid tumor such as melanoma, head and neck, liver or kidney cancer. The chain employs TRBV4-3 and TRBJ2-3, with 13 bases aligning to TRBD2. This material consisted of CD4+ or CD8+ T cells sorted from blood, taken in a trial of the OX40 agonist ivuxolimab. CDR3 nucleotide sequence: TGCGCCAGCAGCCAAAATCCCGGACTAGCGGGGGCCGATACGCAGTATTTT. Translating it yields CASSQNPGLAGADTQYF.